A selection of T cell receptor beta chains follows, all from one sample in a study of CD8+CD57+ T cells in acquired aplastic anemia. TCRdb used MiXCR to reprocess the reads, holding one entry per CDR3 protein. Among about 180,000 distinct CDR3 sequences listed, 40% to 50% were seen once. The sequencing sample was made of sorted CD4+, CD8+, or CD8+CD57+ T cells (not recorded which) from PBMCs. The receptors were sampled from a human donor in good health. Both conserved end residues are part of each CDR3. A D gene is named only where the DNA matches it firmly. The listing skips clone size in some rows; elsewhere it reads once, few, many or a size class.

>.|TRBD1|TRBJ1-5|TRBV30
CAWDRGVNQPQHF
TGTGCCTGGGACAGGGGAGTCAATCAGCCCCAGCATTTT
>few|.|TRBJ1-5|TRBV19
CASRDGVGQPQHF
TGTGCCAGTAGAGATGGCGTGGGTCAGCCCCAGCATTTT
>.|.|TRBJ1-2|TRBV12-3/TRBV12-4
CASSRTGMDGYTF
TGTGCCAGCAGTCGTACAGGGATGGATGGCTACACCTTC
>.|TRBD1|TRBJ2-5|TRBV7-9
CASSPGTGGQETQYF
TGTGCCAGCAGTCCCGGGACAGGGGGCCAAGAGACCCAGTACTTC
>many|.|TRBJ2-3|TRBV2
CASRPQGVSTDTQYF
TGTGCCAGCAGGCCACAAGGGGTTAGCACAGATACGCAGTATTTT
>.|.|TRBJ1-1|TRBV5-1
CASSLLGEGHTEAFF
TGCGCCAGCAGCTTGTTAGGGGAGGGACACACTGAAGCTTTCTTT
>.|.|TRBJ2-2|TRBV12-3/TRBV12-4
CASSQHQRNTGELFF
TGTGCCAGCAGTCAACACCAACGGAACACCGGGGAGCTGTTTTTT
>.|.|TRBJ2-7|TRBV6-5
CASSSPDSSYEQYF
TGTGCCAGCAGTTCCCCTGACAGCTCCTACGAGCAGTACTTC
>.|TRBD1|TRBJ2-7|TRBV10-1
CASSEPTGCREQYF
TGCGCCAGCAGTGAGCCGACAGGGTGTAGGGAGCAGTACTTC
>.|.|TRBJ1-4|TRBV20-1
CSAKAAKYAATNENLFF
TGCAGTGCTAAGGCGGCCAAATACGCCGCAACTAATGAAAATCTGTTTTTT
>many|TRBD1|TRBJ1-1|TRBV29-1
CSVGTVNTEAFF
TGCAGCGTCGGGACAGTCAACACTGAAGCTTTCTTT
>.|.|TRBJ2-7|TRBV10-1
CASSESGQIPYEQYF
TGCGCCAGCAGTGAGTCAGGACAGATACCATACGAGCAGTACTTC
>.|.|TRBJ1-5|TRBV2
CASSVEGTSNQPQHF
TGTGCCAGCAGTGTTGAGGGAACGAGCAATCAGCCCCAGCATTTT
>.|.|TRBJ1-2|TRBV5-5
CASSLDMGSNYGYTF
TGTGCCAGCAGCTTGGACATGGGGTCTAACTATGGCTACACCTTC
>.|.|TRBJ2-3|TRBV7-2
CASSWVGDTDTQYF
TGTGCCAGCAGCTGGGTTGGGGACACAGATACGCAGTATTTT
>many|.|TRBJ1-2|TRBV5-4
CASSLDRVGHGYTF
TGTGCCAGCAGCTTGGACAGGGTTGGCCATGGCTACACCTTC
>many|.|TRBJ1-5|TRBV2
CASSRLNSNQPQHF
TGTGCCAGCAGTAGACTGAATAGCAATCAGCCCCAGCATTTT
>.|.|TRBJ2-5|TRBV7-9
CASSLEGRETQYF
TGTGCTAGCAGCTTAGAGGGGAGGGAGACCCAGTACTTC
>many|.|TRBJ1-5|TRBV20-1
CSARDVNQPQHF
TGCAGTGCTAGAGACGTGAATCAGCCCCAGCATTTT
>many|.|TRBJ2-6|TRBV3-1
CASSQSSGANVLTF
TGTGCCAGCAGCCAATCTTCCGGGGCCAACGTCCTGACTTTC
>many|.|TRBJ1-5|TRBV19
CASSVELQVYQPQHF
TGTGCCAGTAGTGTAGAATTACAGGTGTATCAGCCCCAGCATTTT
>.|.|TRBJ2-4|TRBV12-3/TRBV12-4
CASSLVGTRGNIQYF
TGTGCCAGCAGTTTAGTCGGGACAAGGGGAAACATTCAGTACTTC
>many|TRBD2|TRBJ2-7|TRBV9
CASSATPRTSLEEQYF
TGTGCCAGCAGCGCGACCCCACGGACTAGCCTAGAGGAGCAGTACTTC
>.|.|TRBJ2-7|TRBV24-1
CATSGEASSYEQYF
TGTGCCACCAGTGGGGAGGCGAGCTCCTACGAGCAGTACTTC
>.|TRBD1|TRBJ1-1|TRBV25-1
CASGKGGAGTEAFF
TGTGCCAGCGGGAAAGGGGGCGCGGGTACTGAAGCTTTCTTT
>.|.|TRBJ2-5|TRBV20-1
CSARDLGRSQETQYF
TGCAGTGCTAGAGATTTAGGCCGGAGCCAAGAGACCCAGTACTTC